This T cell receptor (beta chain) is from a study of control samples from healthy donors and cancer patients (TCRdb year 2020). As to this clone: Its recognized antigen is unknown. Base-call qualities are not available, and no considerably larger clone is one nucleotide away.

Based on the germline V gene, the CDR1 and CDR2 sequences are LGHNA and YSLEER. The CDR3, from cysteine to phenylalanine, totals 15 residues. Left in the record is the CDR3 DNA by itself, 45 bases read in frame from the first base. V is cut by 3 bases and J by 8 bases, and the space between the germline ends is 17 bases. The library relied on the immunoSEQ multiplex PCR assay. The immuneACCESS repertoire file appears here via TCRdb, limited to in-frame rearrangements. These files lack a portion of the clones; in checked studies, under half of the deficit traces to unresolved V genes, and the cause of the others is not known. Within this sample are about 57,000 clones, with around 94% of them counted one time only. Of the sample, approximately 4.3% falls within the top ten clones.

Recombination linked TRBV4-3 to TRBJ2-1; the D gene is perhaps TRBD2, from 7 matching bases. This receptor was obtained from a man aged 30-40 years in good health. Source material: blood. The sequenced DNA is TGCGCCAGCAGCCAGCCGAGGGGGGGGTCCCATGAGCAGTTCTTC. This translates into CASSQPRGGSHEQFF.